A selection of T cell receptor beta chains follows, all from one sample in a study of blood T cell repertoires in COVID-19. Measured with immunoSEQ multiplex PCR; TCRdb has only the in-frame clones, and not every one. The sample records some 300,000 clones, about 89% being singletons. Material for sequencing was PBMCs or T cells enriched from blood (not recorded which). The receptors derive from a woman aged 40 to 50 who had recovered from COVID-19. Both conserved end residues are part of each CDR3. Fields, in order: V gene, CDR3 protein.

TRBV19,CASSIAGQGVIYEQYF
TRBV7-9,CASKGDLSTDTQYF
TRBV11-3,CASSHPGLASYEQYF
TRBV15,CATSSGQGARGNTIYF
TRBV5-1,CASSLLAGKGNTEAFF
TRBV9,CASSVAVAPRITSYNEQFF
TRBV28,CASSFRTSGRGRRETQYF
TRBV5-1,CASNTGVGTDTQYF
TRBV2,CASSGESEQYF
TRBV10-3,CAISESRRGGNNEQFF
TRBV7-8,CASSPWTGNYNEQFF
TRBV11-2,CASSPRTSGPYEQYF
TRBV4-3,CASSQEQQPRYEQYF
TRBV5-1,CASSLTDNEQFF